Below, 16 T cell receptor beta chains from the same sample are listed, as sequenced in a study of shared clonotypes between healthy human individuals. Some clones are missing from TCRdb's copy, which holds only in-frame ones; the method was immunoSEQ multiplex PCR. The repertoire holds 2 million to 2.5 million clones, with 92% as singletons. Input material: naive CD4+ T cells from PBMCs. Noted subset: CD45RA+ positively selected. These receptors originate from a man aged 18-30 years in good health. Some clones in this sample may be carry-over from other donors' samples.

This chain connects TRBV7-2 to TRBJ2-7; D ambiguous. V was trimmed by 1 base and J by 1 base, leaving 8 bases between them. This CDR3 has 14 amino acids. Germline CDR1 SGHTA, CDR2 FQGNSA. The CDR3 region is CASSLEWDSYEQYF. The CDR3 DNA reads TGTGCCAGCAGCTTAGAATGGGATTCCTACGAGCAGTACTTC.

On this clone: Other DNA sequences in this sample translate to the same CDR3. J is TRBJ2-3 and V is TRBV18; D is ambiguous. The germline V and J ends were trimmed by 3 bases and 1 base, with 5 bases remaining between them. The CDR3 length is 13 residues. Germline lookup yields CDR1 KGHSH and CDR2 LQKENI. The CDR3 spells CASSPPGTDTQYF. In DNA, the CDR3 is TGTGCCAGCTCACCGCCAGGCACAGATACGCAGTATTTT.

This rearrangement joins TRBV2 to TRBJ1-5; possible D gene TRBD1, 5 bases. Germline V gene sequence: CDR1 SNHLY, CDR2 FYNNEI. V was shortened by 8 bases and J by 3 bases, with 11 bases between the two germline ends. CDR3 size: 13 residues. The CDR3, as DNA: TGTGCCAGCTTGGGGCAGTCCAATCAGCCCCAGCATTTT. This codes for CASLGQSNQPQHF.

V and J are TRBV5-1 and TRBJ1-2, with a tentative D call TRBD1 (6 bases). There are 13 residues in the CDR3. Germline lookup yields CDR1 SGHRS and CDR2 YFSETQ. The V end was cut by 3 bases, the J end by 2 bases, with 8 bases between. Here the CDR3 reads CASSWGRNYGYTF. In DNA, the CDR3 is TGCGCCAGCAGCTGGGGGCGGAACTATGGCTACACCTTC.

This clone showed up just once. The chain carries TRBV27 and TRBJ1-2; D is unresolved. This CDR3 comprises 15 residues. CDR1 MNHEY and CDR2 SMNVEV come from the germline V gene (reference sequence). Deletions cut 0 bases from V and 0 bases from J, with 8 bases between. The DNA of the CDR3 is TGTGCCAGCAGTTTATCAAGGGAACCTAACTATGGCTACACCTTC. Its translation: CASSLSREPNYGYTF.

The chain couples TRBV5-1 to TRBJ2-3; D might be TRBD2 (6 bases). The germline V gene has CDR1 SGHRS and CDR2 YFSETQ. CDR3 length: 14 amino acids. Trimming left V 4 bases short and J 3 bases short, with 12 bases between. Here the CDR3 DNA reads TGCGCCAGCAGCCCCGGACTAACTACAGATACGCAGTATTTT. This sequence encodes CASSPGLTTDTQYF.

In its sample, this clone was seen once. The J gene is TRBJ2-3, the V gene TRBV5-4; maybe TRBD2 (5 bases). The CDR3 spans 14 residues. Germline V gives CDR1 SGHNT, CDR2 YYREEE (reference sequence). The V end lost 5 bases, the J end lost 4 bases, and 14 bases lay between the germline ends. CDR3: CASSSVGVADTQYF. CDR3 nucleotides: TGTGCCAGCAGTTCGGTCGGGGTGGCAGATACGCAGTATTTT.

The chain recombines TRBV19 with TRBJ2-2, with D unclear. CDR1 and CDR2 from the germline V gene are LNHDA and SQIVND (reference sequence). The CDR3 spans 13 residues. Trimming took off 10 bases at V and 4 bases at J, with 13 bases between the two ends. This CDR3 is CATARSFTGELFF. CDR3 coding DNA: TGTGCCACGGCGAGAAGCTTCACCGGGGAGCTGTTTTTT.

This clone turned up a few times. V and J are TRBV6-5 and TRBJ2-4, with D uncertain. The V gene lost 2 bases and the J gene lost 0 bases, with 5 bases spanning the gap. Germline CDR1 MNHEY, CDR2 SVGAGI. The CDR3 sequence is 14 residues long. CDR3 DNA: TGTGCCAGCAGTTACCCGGGAGCCAAAAACATTCAGTACTTC. It encodes CASSYPGAKNIQYF.

This chain uses TRBV29-1 with TRBJ2-1; D remains unclear. CDR1 is SQVTM, CDR2 ANQGSEA, per germline. Trimming removed 4 bases at V and 0 bases at J, with 7 bases between. The CDR3 contains 13 residues. The CDR3 nucleotides read TGCAGCGTTGGACTCCCCTCCTACAATGAGCAGTTCTTC. This translates into CSVGLPSYNEQFF.

This chain uses TRBV5-4 with TRBJ2-7; possibly TRBD1 for D (6 bases). Trimming pared 4 bases from V and 6 bases from J, leaving 20 bases between. The V gene's germline CDR1 is SGHNT and CDR2 YYREEE (reference sequence). The CDR3 sequence is 15 residues long. CDR3 protein: CASSPFMTGLSEQYF. CDR3 sequence (DNA): TGTGCCAGCAGCCCGTTTATGACAGGCCTCTCCGAGCAGTACTTC.

This sequence joins TRBV19 and TRBJ2-1; 10 positions match TRBD2. Germline loops: CDR1 LNHDA, CDR2 SQIVND (reference sequence). The J segment lost 8 bases and the V segment lost 9 bases, leaving 7 bases of the junction unmatched. The CDR3 sequence is 13 residues long. The CDR3 loop is CASRRLAGDEQFF. CDR3 in DNA: TGTGCCAGCAGGAGGCTAGCGGGAGATGAGCAGTTCTTC.

This sequence joins TRBV5-1 and TRBJ2-7, with D perhaps TRBD2 (5 bases). V gave up 4 bases and J gave up 5 bases, with 19 bases separating them. Per germline, CDR1 SGHRS and CDR2 YFSETQ. The CDR3 is 15 amino acids. The CDR3 loop reads CASSATPGPGDEQYF. In nucleotides, the CDR3 is TGCGCCAGCAGCGCCACACCCGGCCCCGGGGACGAGCAGTACTTC.

V and J are TRBV7-3 and TRBJ2-3; 8 bases line up with TRBD2. Germline CDR1 is SGHTA and CDR2 is FQGTGA. CDR3 size: 14 residues. After removal of 5 bases from V and 3 bases from J, the junction contained 4 bases not matched to a gene. The DNA of the CDR3 is TGTGCCAGCAGCGTAGCGGGGTTAACAGATACGCAGTATTTT. This gives the protein CASSVAGLTDTQYF. The full variable domain, rest sourced from reference TRBV7-3 and TRBJ2-3, is GAGVSQTPSNKVTEKGKYVELRCDPISGHTALYWYRQSLGQGPEFLIYFQGTGAADDSGLPNDRFFAVRPEGSVSTLKIQRTERGDSAVYLCASSVAGLTDTQYFGPGTRLTVL.

This clone was counted a single time. The chain has TRBV9 and TRBJ1-4; no clear D gene. The CDR3 has 15 residues. The V gene's germline CDR1 is SGDLS and CDR2 YYNGEE. The V end lost 3 bases, the J end lost 1 base, and 10 bases lay between the germline ends. The DNA for the CDR3 is TGTGCCAGCAGCGCTGCACCGTTAACTAATGAAAAACTGTTTTTT. As protein: CASSAAPLTNEKLFF.

The chain has TRBV2 and TRBJ1-1; D gene unclear. Trimming stripped 5 bases from V and 2 bases from J, with 6 bases between. Germline values: CDR1 SNHLY, CDR2 FYNNEI. The CDR3 covers 12 residues. The CDR3 loop is CASSRVNTEAFF. In DNA, the CDR3 is TGTGCCAGCAGTAGGGTAAACACTGAAGCTTTCTTT.